These T cell receptor beta chains were read from a single sample in a study of blood T cell repertoires in COVID-19. Clones were read by immunoSEQ multiplex PCR, and TCRdb kept only the in-frame ones, dropping some. The sample yields fewer than 350,000 clones, 81% seen once. The sample consisted of peripheral blood. These receptors all come from a woman between 55 and 75 years old with active or convalescent COVID-19. CDR3s include the opening cysteine and the closing phenylalanine or tryptophan. The order of the fields is CDR3 protein, CDR3 DNA, CDR3 length, clone size, V gene, J gene, D gene. D genes are given only for firm matches. For some rows the clone size is stated as once, few or many, or as a class when expanded; others skip it.

CDR3 protein: CASSRLAGGPLGETQYF; CDR3 DNA: TGTGCCAGCAGCCGTTTAGCGGGGGGGCCTTTGGGGGAGACCCAGTACTTC; CDR3 length: 17; clone size: NA; V gene: TRBV4-2; J gene: TRBJ2-5; D gene: TRBD2
CDR3 protein: CASTRGLPNSPLHF; CDR3 DNA: TGTGCCAGCACGAGGGGACTTCCGAATTCACCCCTCCACTTT; CDR3 length: 14; clone size: NA; V gene: TRBV27; J gene: TRBJ1-6; D gene: NA
CDR3 protein: CASSPQGTGNTIYF; CDR3 DNA: TGTGCCAGCTCACCACAGGGGACAGGAAACACCATATATTTT; CDR3 length: 14; clone size: NA; V gene: TRBV18; J gene: TRBJ1-3; D gene: NA
CDR3 protein: CASSTGTVPYGYTF; CDR3 DNA: TGTGCCAGCAGTACCGGGACAGTCCCATATGGCTACACCTTC; CDR3 length: 14; clone size: NA; V gene: TRBV27; J gene: TRBJ1-2; D gene: TRBD1
CDR3 protein: CASSLSRGAVLTF; CDR3 DNA: TGCGCCAGCAGCCTATCTCGGGGGGCGGTCCTGACTTTC; CDR3 length: 13; clone size: NA; V gene: TRBV4-3; J gene: TRBJ2-6; D gene: NA
CDR3 protein: CASSQEDTQGLGYTF; CDR3 DNA: TGCGCCAGCAGCCAAGAGGACACTCAGGGGCTTGGCTACACCTTC; CDR3 length: 15; clone size: few; V gene: TRBV4-3; J gene: TRBJ1-2; D gene: NA
CDR3 protein: CASSWALNSYEQYF; CDR3 DNA: TGTGCCAGCAGTTGGGCACTCAACTCCTACGAGCAGTACTTC; CDR3 length: 14; clone size: NA; V gene: TRBV27; J gene: TRBJ2-7; D gene: NA
CDR3 protein: CAGTVTQSTEAFF; CDR3 DNA: TGTGCCGGGACAGTAACTCAGAGTACTGAAGCTTTCTTT; CDR3 length: 13; clone size: NA; V gene: TRBV18; J gene: TRBJ1-1; D gene: TRBD1
CDR3 protein: CASSGLAGGRGTQYF; CDR3 DNA: TGTGCCAGCAGCGGACTAGCGGGGGGCCGTGGGACCCAGTACTTC; CDR3 length: 15; clone size: NA; V gene: TRBV5-6; J gene: TRBJ2-5; D gene: TRBD2
CDR3 protein: CASSLGWGQGYEQYF; CDR3 DNA: TGCGCCAGCAGCTTGGGGTGGGGGCAGGGCTACGAGCAGTACTTC; CDR3 length: 15; clone size: NA; V gene: TRBV5-1; J gene: TRBJ2-7; D gene: NA
CDR3 protein: CASSKGLNTDTQYF; CDR3 DNA: TGTGCCAGTAGTAAGGGACTAAACACAGATACGCAGTATTTT; CDR3 length: 14; clone size: NA; V gene: TRBV19; J gene: TRBJ2-3; D gene: TRBD2
CDR3 protein: CASSLEPLRAFF; CDR3 DNA: TGTGCCAGCAGCTTAGAGCCTCTTCGAGCTTTCTTT; CDR3 length: 12; clone size: NA; V gene: TRBV7-9; J gene: TRBJ1-1; D gene: NA
CDR3 protein: CASSQDPKGQGFLEQFF; CDR3 DNA: TGTGCCAGCAGCCAAGATCCCAAGGGACAGGGTTTCCTGGAGCAGTTCTTC; CDR3 length: 17; clone size: NA; V gene: TRBV4-2; J gene: TRBJ2-1; D gene: TRBD1
CDR3 protein: CASSQAPPTGDKQYF; CDR3 DNA: TGTGCCAGCAGCCAAGCCCCTCCCACAGGGGATAAGCAGTATTTT; CDR3 length: 15; clone size: NA; V gene: TRBV4-2; J gene: TRBJ2-3; D gene: TRBD1
CDR3 protein: CASSRTGDASLGTEAFF; CDR3 DNA: TGTGCCAGCAGTCGGACAGGGGACGCATCACTCGGCACTGAAGCTTTCTTT; CDR3 length: 17; clone size: NA; V gene: TRBV2; J gene: TRBJ1-1; D gene: TRBD1
CDR3 protein: CASSRGRGNTGELFF; CDR3 DNA: TGTGCCAGCAGTCGGGGTCGAGGGAACACCGGGGAGCTGTTTTTT; CDR3 length: 15; clone size: NA; V gene: TRBV3-1/TRBV3-2; J gene: TRBJ2-2; D gene: NA